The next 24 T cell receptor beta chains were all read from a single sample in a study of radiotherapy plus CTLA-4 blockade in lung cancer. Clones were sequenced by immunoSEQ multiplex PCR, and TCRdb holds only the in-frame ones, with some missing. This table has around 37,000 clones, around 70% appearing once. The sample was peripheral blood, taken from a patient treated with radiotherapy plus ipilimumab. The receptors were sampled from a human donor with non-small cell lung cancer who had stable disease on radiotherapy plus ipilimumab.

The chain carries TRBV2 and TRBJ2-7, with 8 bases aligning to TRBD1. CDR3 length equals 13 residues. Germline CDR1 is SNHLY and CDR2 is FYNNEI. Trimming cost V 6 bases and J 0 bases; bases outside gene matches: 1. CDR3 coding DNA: TGTGCCAGCAGACAGGGGGTCTCCTACGAGCAGTACTTC. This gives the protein CASRQGVSYEQYF.

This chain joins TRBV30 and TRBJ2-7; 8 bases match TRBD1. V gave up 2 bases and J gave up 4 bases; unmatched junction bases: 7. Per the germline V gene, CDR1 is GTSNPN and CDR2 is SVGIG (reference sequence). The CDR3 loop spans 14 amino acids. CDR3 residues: CAWSYWQGAYEQYF. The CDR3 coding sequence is TGTGCCTGGAGTTATTGGCAGGGGGCGTACGAGCAGTACTTC. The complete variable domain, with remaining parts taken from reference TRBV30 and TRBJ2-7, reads SQTIHQWPATLVQPVGSPLSLECTVEGTSNPNLYWYRQAAGRGLQLLFYSVGIGQISSEVPQNLSASRPQDRQFILSSKKLLLSDSGFYLCAWSYWQGAYEQYFGPGTRLTVT.

The CDR3: CAISRAGPQNYGYTF. The CDR3 DNA reads TGTGCCATCAGCCGAGCGGGACCGCAAAACTATGGCTACACCTTC. The chain combines TRBV10-3 with TRBJ1-2, with D maybe TRBD1 (5 bases). Deletions cut 6 bases from V and 2 bases from J, with 16 bases between. In germline, CDR1 is ENHRY, CDR2 SYGVKD. The CDR3 runs 15 residues.

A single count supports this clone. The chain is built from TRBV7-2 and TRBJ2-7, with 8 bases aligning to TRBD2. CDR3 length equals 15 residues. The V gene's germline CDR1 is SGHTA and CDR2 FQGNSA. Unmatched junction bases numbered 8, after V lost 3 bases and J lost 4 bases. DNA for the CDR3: TGTGCCAGCAGCTTTTCCGGGACTAGTTTGTACGAGCAGTACTTC. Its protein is CASSFSGTSLYEQYF.

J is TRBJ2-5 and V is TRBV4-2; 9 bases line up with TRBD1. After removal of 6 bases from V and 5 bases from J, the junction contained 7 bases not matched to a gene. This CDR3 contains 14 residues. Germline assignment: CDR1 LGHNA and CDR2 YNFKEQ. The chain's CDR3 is CASSPQGAWETQYF. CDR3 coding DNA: TGTGCCAGCAGTCCACAGGGGGCTTGGGAGACCCAGTACTTC.

The CDR3 loop reads CAWRGQTGGYTF. CDR3 in DNA: TGTGCCTGGAGGGGACAGACCGGTGGCTACACCTTC. This sequence joins TRBV30 and TRBJ1-2; TRBD1 aligns across 7 bases. CDR1 is GTSNPN and CDR2 is SVGIG in the germline V gene (reference sequence). V was clipped by 3 bases and J by 7 bases; unmatched bases: 5. This CDR3 has 12 residues.

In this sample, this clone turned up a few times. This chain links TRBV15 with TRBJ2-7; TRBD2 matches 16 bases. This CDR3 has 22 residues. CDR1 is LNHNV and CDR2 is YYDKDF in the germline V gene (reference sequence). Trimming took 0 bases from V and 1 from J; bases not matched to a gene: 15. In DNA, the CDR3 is TGTGCCACCAGCAGAGATCACGCACCGGGACTAGCGGGGGGGCTAGGATCCTACGAGCAGTACTTC. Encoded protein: CATSRDHAPGLAGGLGSYEQYF.

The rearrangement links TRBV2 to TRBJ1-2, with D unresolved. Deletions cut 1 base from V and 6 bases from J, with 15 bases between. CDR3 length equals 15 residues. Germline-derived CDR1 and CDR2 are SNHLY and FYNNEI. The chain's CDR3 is CASSEEQAVLDGYTF. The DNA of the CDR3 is TGTGCCAGCAGTGAAGAGCAGGCCGTCTTGGATGGCTACACCTTC.

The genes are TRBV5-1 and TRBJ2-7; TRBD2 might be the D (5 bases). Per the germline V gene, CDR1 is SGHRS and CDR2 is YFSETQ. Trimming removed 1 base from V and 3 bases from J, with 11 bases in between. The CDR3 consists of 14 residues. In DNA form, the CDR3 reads TGCGCCAGCAGCTTGTATGGACTGAACTACGAGCAGTACTTC. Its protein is CASSLYGLNYEQYF.

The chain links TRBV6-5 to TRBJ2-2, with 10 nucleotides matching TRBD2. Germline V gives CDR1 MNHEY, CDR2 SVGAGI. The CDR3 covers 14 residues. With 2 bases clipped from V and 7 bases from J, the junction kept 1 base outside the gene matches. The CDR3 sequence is CASSYGTSVGELFF. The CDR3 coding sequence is TGTGCCAGCAGTTACGGGACTAGCGTCGGGGAGCTGTTTTTT.

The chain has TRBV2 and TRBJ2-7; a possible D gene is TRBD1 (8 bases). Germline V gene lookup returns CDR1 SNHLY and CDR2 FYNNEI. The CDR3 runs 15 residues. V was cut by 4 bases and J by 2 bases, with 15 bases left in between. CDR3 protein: CASSAYRGGPYEQYF. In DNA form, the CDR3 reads TGTGCCAGCAGTGCGTACAGGGGGGGACCCTACGAGCAGTACTTC.

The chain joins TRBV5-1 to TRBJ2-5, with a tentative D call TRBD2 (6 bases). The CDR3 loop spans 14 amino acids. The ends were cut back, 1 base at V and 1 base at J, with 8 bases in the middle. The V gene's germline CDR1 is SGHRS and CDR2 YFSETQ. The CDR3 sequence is CASSLRGTQETQYF. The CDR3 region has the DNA TGCGCCAGCAGCTTGCGGGGGACCCAAGAGACCCAGTACTTC.

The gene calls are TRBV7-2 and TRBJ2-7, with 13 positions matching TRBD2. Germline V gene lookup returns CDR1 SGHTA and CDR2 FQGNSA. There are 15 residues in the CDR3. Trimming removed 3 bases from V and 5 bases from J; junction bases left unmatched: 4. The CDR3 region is CASSLRLAGGHEQYF. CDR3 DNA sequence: TGTGCCAGCAGCTTGAGACTAGCGGGGGGACACGAGCAGTACTTC.

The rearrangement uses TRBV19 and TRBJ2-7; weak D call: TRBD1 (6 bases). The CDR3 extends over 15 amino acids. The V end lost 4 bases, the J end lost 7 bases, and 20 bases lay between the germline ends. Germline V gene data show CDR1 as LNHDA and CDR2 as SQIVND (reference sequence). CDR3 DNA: TGTGCCAGTAGTACACAGACAGGTTTCGCCGGGGAGCAGTACTTC. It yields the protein CASSTQTGFAGEQYF. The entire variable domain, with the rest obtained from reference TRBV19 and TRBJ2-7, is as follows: DGGITQSPKYLFRKEGQNVTLSCEQNLNHDAMYWYRQDPGQGLRLIYYSQIVNDFQKGDIAEGYSVSREKKESFPLTVTSAQKNPTAFYLCASSTQTGFAGEQYFGPGTRLTVT.

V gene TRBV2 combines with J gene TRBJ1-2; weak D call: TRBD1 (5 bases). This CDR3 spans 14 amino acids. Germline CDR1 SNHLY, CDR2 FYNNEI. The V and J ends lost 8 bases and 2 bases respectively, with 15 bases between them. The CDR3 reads CASHQVRQNYGYTF. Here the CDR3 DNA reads TGTGCCAGCCACCAGGTGAGACAGAACTATGGCTACACCTTC. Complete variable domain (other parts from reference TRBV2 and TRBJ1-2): EPEVTQTPSHQVTQMGQEVILRCVPISNHLYFYWYRQILGQKVEFLVSFYNNEISEKSEIFDDQFSVERPDGSNFTLKIRSTKLEDSAMYFCASHQVRQNYGYTFGSGTRLTVV.

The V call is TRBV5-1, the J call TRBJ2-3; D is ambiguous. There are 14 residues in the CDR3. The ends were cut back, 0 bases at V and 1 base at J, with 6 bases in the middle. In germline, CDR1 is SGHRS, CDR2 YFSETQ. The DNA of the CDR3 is TGCGCCAGCAGCTTGGCCACTGGCACAGATACGCAGTATTTT. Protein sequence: CASSLATGTDTQYF.

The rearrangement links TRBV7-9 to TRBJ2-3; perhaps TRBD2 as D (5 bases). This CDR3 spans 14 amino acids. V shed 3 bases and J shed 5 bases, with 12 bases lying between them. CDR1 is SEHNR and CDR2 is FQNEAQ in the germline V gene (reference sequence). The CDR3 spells CASSFRGEGDTQYF. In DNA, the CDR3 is TGTGCCAGCAGCTTTCGGGGAGAGGGAGATACGCAGTATTTT.

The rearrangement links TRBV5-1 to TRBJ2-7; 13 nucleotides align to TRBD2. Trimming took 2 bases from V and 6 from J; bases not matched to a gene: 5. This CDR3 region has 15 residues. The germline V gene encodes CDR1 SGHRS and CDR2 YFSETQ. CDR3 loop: CASSFSTSGGLEQYF. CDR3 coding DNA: TGCGCCAGCAGCTTTTCGACTAGCGGGGGGCTCGAGCAGTACTTC.

The CDR3 spells CASSLGQNNSPLHF. CDR3 DNA: TGTGCCAGCAGCCTGGGACAAAACAATTCACCCCTCCACTTT. The chain recombines TRBV7-9 with TRBJ1-6, with D tentatively TRBD1 (6 bases). The V end was cut by 5 bases, the J end by 7 bases, with 12 bases between. The CDR3 covers 14 residues. Germline V gives CDR1 SEHNR, CDR2 FQNEAQ (reference sequence). The whole variable domain, filled in from reference TRBV7-9 and TRBJ1-6, reads DTGVSQNPRHKITKRGQNVTFRCDPISEHNRLYWYRQTLGQGPEFLTYFQNEAQLEKSRLLSDRFSAERPKGSFSTLEIQRTEQGDSAMYLCASSLGQNNSPLHFGNGTRLTVT.

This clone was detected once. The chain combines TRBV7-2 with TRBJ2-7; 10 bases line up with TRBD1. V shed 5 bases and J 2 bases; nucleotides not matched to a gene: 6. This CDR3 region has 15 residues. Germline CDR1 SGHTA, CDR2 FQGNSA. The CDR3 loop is CASSRDRGSPYEQYF. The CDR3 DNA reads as TGTGCCAGCAGCCGGGACAGGGGAAGCCCCTACGAGCAGTACTTC.

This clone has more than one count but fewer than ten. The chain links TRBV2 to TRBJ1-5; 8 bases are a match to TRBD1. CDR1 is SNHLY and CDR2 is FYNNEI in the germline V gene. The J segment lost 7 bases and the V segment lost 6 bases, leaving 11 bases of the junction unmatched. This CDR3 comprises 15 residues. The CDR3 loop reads CASRQQGAFWQPQHF. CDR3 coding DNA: TGTGCCAGCAGGCAGCAGGGGGCTTTCTGGCAGCCCCAGCATTTT.

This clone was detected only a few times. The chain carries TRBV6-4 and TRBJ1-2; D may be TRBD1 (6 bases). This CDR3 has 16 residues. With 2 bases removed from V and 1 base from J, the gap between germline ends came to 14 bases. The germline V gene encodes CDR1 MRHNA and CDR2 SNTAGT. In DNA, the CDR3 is TGTGCCAGCAGTGACAAGCCAGGGGAGAATAACTATGGCTACACCTTC. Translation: CASSDKPGENNYGYTF.

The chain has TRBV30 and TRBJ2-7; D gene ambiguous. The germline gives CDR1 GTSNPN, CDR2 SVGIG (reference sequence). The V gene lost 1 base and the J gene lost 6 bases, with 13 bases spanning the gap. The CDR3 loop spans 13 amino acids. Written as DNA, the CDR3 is TGTGCCTGGAGTGCCCGGTACTCCGGCGAGCAGTACTTC. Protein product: CAWSARYSGEQYF.

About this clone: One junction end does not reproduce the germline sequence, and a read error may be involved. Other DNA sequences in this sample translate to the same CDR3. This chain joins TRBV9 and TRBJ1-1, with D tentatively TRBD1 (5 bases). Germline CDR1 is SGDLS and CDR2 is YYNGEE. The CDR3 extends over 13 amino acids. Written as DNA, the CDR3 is TGTGCCAGCAGCGTACGGGGGAACACTGAAGCTTTTTTT. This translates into CASSVRGNTEAFF.